The 11 T cell receptor beta chains below come from one sample, sequenced in a study of blood T cell repertoires in COVID-19 (dated by TCRdb to 2018 to 2020). Receptor libraries were prepared by the immunoSEQ multiplex PCR assay. What TCRdb holds here is the immuneACCESS table cut down to in-frame rearrangements. Part of the clones is not present; checked against another copy, under half of the missing clones reflect an unresolved V gene, and the others are unexplained. In all, the sample holds fewer than 45,000 clones, and approximately 90% of those were seen once. The top ten clonotypes cover 5% to 7% of the sample. The specimen was peripheral blood. These TCRs come from a human donor in a cohort sampled during active COVID-19.

The chain carries TRBV6-1 and TRBJ1-5; 8 bases are a match to TRBD1. Germline V gene sequence: CDR1 MNHNS, CDR2 SASEGT. This CDR3 comprises 16 residues. V was pared by 6 bases and J by 4 bases, with 11 bases of the junction left unmatched. CDR3 region: CASREFNWDRNQPQHF. DNA for the CDR3: TGTGCCAGCAGAGAATTCAATTGGGACAGGAATCAGCCCCAGCATTTT.

This chain uses TRBV4-1 with TRBJ1-1, with 7 bases identical to TRBD1. Germline CDR1 and CDR2: MGHRA and YSYEKL. Trimming cost V 6 bases and J 7 bases; bases outside gene matches: 14. This CDR3 is 15 amino acids long. The CDR3 loop reads CASRYNRDSSLEAFF. The CDR3 coding sequence is TGCGCCAGCAGATATAACCGGGACAGCTCTCTTGAAGCTTTCTTT.

The table lists this clone with a count of one. This chain connects TRBV19 to TRBJ2-5; TRBD1 is a possible D gene (7 bases). CDR1 LNHDA and CDR2 SQIVND come from the germline V gene (reference sequence). The V end lost 2 bases, the J end lost 3 bases, and 16 bases lay between the germline ends. There are 16 residues in the CDR3. CDR3 sequence (DNA): TGTGCCAGTAGTATAAGACAGGGTGGCGGGGAAGAGACCCAGTACTTC. Protein product: CASSIRQGGGEETQYF.

Written as DNA, the CDR3 is TGCGCCAGCAGCTTGGGTGATAGCAATAGCAATCAGCCCCAGCATTTT. It yields the protein CASSLGDSNSNQPQHF. The chain joins TRBV5-1 to TRBJ1-5; D is undetermined. Trimming left V 0 bases short and J 0 bases short, with 10 bases between. Germline values: CDR1 SGHRS, CDR2 YFSETQ. The length of the CDR3 is 16 residues.

The chain recombines TRBV7-2 with TRBJ2-5, with D perhaps matching TRBD1 (6 bases). The CDR3 is made up of 13 amino acids. Trimming took off 1 base at V and 5 bases at J, with 8 bases between the two ends. Per germline, CDR1 SGHTA and CDR2 FQGNSA. The CDR3 DNA reads as TGTGCCAGCAGCTTAGAACAGGGTGAGACCCAGTACTTC. Residues: CASSLEQGETQYF.

A single count supports this clone. V is TRBV6-2 or TRBV6-3 and J is TRBJ2-1; 11 bases map to TRBD2. Germline V gene sequence: CDR1 MNHEY, CDR2 SVGEGT. V was clipped by 5 bases and J by 7 bases; unmatched bases: 10. This CDR3 spans 16 amino acids. The DNA for the CDR3 is TGTGCCAGCAGTCACGGGGTAGCGGGGGGGCTAAATGAGCAGTTCTTC. Its protein is CASSHGVAGGLNEQFF.

This chain connects TRBV7-2 to TRBJ2-7; 7 bases line up with TRBD2. The V segment lost 5 bases and the J segment 4 bases; nucleotides outside the gene matches: 8. There are 14 residues in the CDR3. Germline V gene sequence: CDR1 SGHTA, CDR2 FQGNSA. The CDR3 loop is CASSTYPGGYEQYF. The CDR3 DNA reads as TGTGCCAGCAGCACGTACCCGGGGGGATACGAGCAGTACTTC.

The V gene is TRBV9, the J gene TRBJ2-3; 9 bases fit TRBD1. CDR1 is SGDLS, CDR2 YYNGEE, per germline. Germline trimming cut 1 base from V and 3 bases from J; bases unmatched to any gene: 6. This CDR3 is 16 amino acids long. The chain's CDR3 is CASSVSTGQGTDTQYF. The CDR3 DNA reads as TGTGCCAGCAGCGTATCAACGGGACAGGGTACAGATACGCAGTATTTT.

The chain carries TRBV5-1 and TRBJ2-7; D possibly corresponds to TRBD1 (6 bases). Trimming removed 4 bases at V and 2 bases at J, with 10 bases between. The CDR3 runs to 13 residues. Germline CDR1 SGHRS, CDR2 YFSETQ. Here the CDR3 reads CASSEWTAYEQYF. The CDR3 bases are TGCGCCAGCAGCGAGTGGACAGCCTACGAGCAGTACTTC.

This clone showed up just once. This sequence joins TRBV4-2 and TRBJ2-3; 8 nucleotides match TRBD2. This CDR3 has 17 residues. J lost 1 base, V lost 4 bases, and 10 bases had no gene match. Germline values: CDR1 LGHNA, CDR2 YNFKEQ. CDR3 nucleotides: TGTGCCAGCAGCCTACCAGCGGGAGTTGTCGGCACAGATACGCAGTATTTT. This codes for CASSLPAGVVGTDTQYF.

The J gene is TRBJ2-3, the V gene TRBV30; 9 bases agree with TRBD2. The germline CDR1 and CDR2 sequences are GTSNPN and SVGIG (reference sequence). J lost 5 bases, V lost 4 bases, and 7 bases had no gene match. The CDR3 is 14 residues long. In DNA, the CDR3 is TGTGCCTGGAACGGTGGCGGGGGGGGAGATACGCAGTATTTT. Its protein is CAWNGGGGGDTQYF. The entire variable domain, with the rest obtained from reference TRBV30 and TRBJ2-3, is as follows: SQTIHQWPATLVQPVGSPLSLECTVEGTSNPNLYWYRQAAGRGLQLLFYSVGIGQISSEVPQNLSASRPQDRQFILSSKKLLLSDSGFYLCAWNGGGGGDTQYFGPGTRLTVL.